This T cell receptor (beta chain) emerged from a study of blood T cell repertoires in COVID-19. As for the study in general: T cells, B-cell-depleted T cells, or PBMCs supplied cDNA or gDNA.

This table comes from immunoSEQ multiplex PCR, and its TCRdb copy is limited to in-frame clones, with some not included. The table includes 130,000 to 150,000 clones, about 86% detected once. Unmatched junction bases numbered 9, after V lost 5 bases and J lost 8 bases. Germline V gene lookup returns CDR1 MNHEY and CDR2 SVGEGT. The CDR3 has 14 residues. The chain uses TRBV6-2 or TRBV6-3 and TRBJ2-1, with TRBD2 identical over 7 bases. Sequenced input: peripheral blood. The clonotype was recovered from a human donor in a cohort sampled during active COVID-19. The CDR3 coding sequence is TGTGCCAGCAGTGCTGGGAGGGCTTTCCATGAGCAGTTCTTC. This codes for CASSAGRAFHEQFF.